One T cell receptor beta chain is described in this entry. Its antigen is unknown. The data were obtained in a study of CXCR3-negative and CXCR3-positive naive CD8 T cells. Via 5' RACE with UMI labels, TRB cDNA libraries were prepared. No DNA is given; TCRdb re-called the 5' RACE reads and lists each CDR3 protein once. Recorded for this sample: 100,000 to 150,000 distinct CDR3 sequences. Findings of the study overall: Each naive subset displayed comparably high diversity, whereas memory CD8+ cells displayed much lower diversity. CXCR3-positive naive cells carried more hydrophobic TRB CDR3s than CXCR3-negative naive cells did.

Sequencing used naive CXCR3- CD8+ T cells from blood. Subset defined: CD45RO-CCR7+CD27+CD95- naive CD8+ T cells lacking CXCR3 (TNR3-). The TCR sequence derives from a human donor in good health. Some clones in this sample may be carry-over from other donors' samples.

CDR3 amino acids: CASSPGLAANTGELFF. The J gene is TRBJ2-2, the V gene TRBV28; TCRdb returns TRBD2, unconfirmable since there is no DNA. The CDR3 runs 16 residues. CDR1 and CDR2 from the germline V gene are MDHEN and SYDVKM.